This entry lists 22 T cell receptor beta chains sequenced from one sample in a study of identical twins. One entry per CDR3 protein, called by TCRdb with MiXCR from the 5' RACE reads. The profile shows hundreds of thousands of distinct CDR3 sequences, roughly 7.2% of them singletons. These sequences were also reported in another study, on yellow fever vaccine responses in identical twins.

Sequenced: PBMCs. Receptors were obtained from a woman younger than 35 in good health.

This clonotype was recorded a few times. This chain joins TRBV12-3 or TRBV12-4 and TRBJ2-2; 15 nucleotides align to TRBD2. J gave up 2 bases and V 2 bases, and 12 bases lay outside the gene matches. This CDR3 contains 21 residues. CDR3: CASSLYVRGLAGGSNTGELFF. The CDR3 nucleotides are TGTGCCAGCAGTTTATATGTTCGGGGACTAGCGGGGGGCTCCAACACCGGGGAGCTGTTTTTT.

The sample holds many counts of this clonotype. The chain is built from TRBV12-3 or TRBV12-4 and TRBJ2-2, with 9 nucleotides matching TRBD1. J was trimmed by 5 bases and V by 1 base; bases with no gene match: 5. The CDR3 extends over 16 amino acids. The CDR3 DNA reads TGTGCCAGCAGTTTAGTTGCGGGACAGGGAACCGGGGAGCTGTTTTTT. Translating gives CASSLVAGQGTGELFF.

This clonotype was seen ten or more times. The rearrangement joins TRBV7-6 to TRBJ2-2; D unclear. The germline CDR1 and CDR2 sequences are SGHVS and FNYEAQ. The V and J ends lost 7 bases and 3 bases respectively, with 18 bases between them. The CDR3 runs to 16 residues. CDR3 in amino acids: CASTPGPTPYTGELFF. The CDR3 DNA reads as TGTGCCAGCACCCCCGGGCCTACACCTTACACCGGGGAGCTGTTTTTT.

V gene TRBV12-3 or TRBV12-4 combines with J gene TRBJ1-1; D uncertain. V was clipped by 7 bases and J by 4 bases, with 19 bases between them. The CDR3 sequence is 15 residues long. DNA for the CDR3: TGTGCCAGCACCTACCCCAGTGGCGGAGCCACTGAAGCTTTCTTT. This sequence encodes CASTYPSGGATEAFF.

This clonotype has more than one count but fewer than ten. The V call is TRBV5-6, the J call TRBJ2-6; D unresolved. The CDR3 sequence is 16 residues long. Trimming removed 4 bases from V and 0 bases from J, with 11 bases in between. CDR1 is SGHDT, CDR2 YYEEEE, per germline. CDR3 coding DNA: TGTGCCAGCAGCCGAAACCCAGGCTCTGGGGCCAACGTCCTGACTTTC. Encoded protein: CASSRNPGSGANVLTF.

This sequence joins TRBV6-1 and TRBJ2-7, with D unresolved. The germline CDR1 and CDR2 sequences are MNHNS and SASEGT. The CDR3 consists of 14 residues. The V end was cut by 5 bases, the J end by 0 bases, with 11 bases between. CDR3 DNA sequence: TGTGCCAGCAGTCGTGTTCCTCACTCCTACGAGCAGTACTTC. It translates to CASSRVPHSYEQYF.

This clonotype has ten or more counts. This chain connects TRBV7-9 to TRBJ1-2, with 7 bases matching TRBD1. CDR3 length: 13 residues. CDR1 and CDR2 (germline): SEHNR, FQNEAQ (reference sequence). The junction had 2 bases not matched to a gene; V was cut back by 1 base and J by 6 bases. In DNA form, the CDR3 reads TGTGCCAGCAGCTTAGAGACAGGGAATGGCTACACCTTC. Its translation is CASSLETGNGYTF.

This clonotype occurred a few times. J is TRBJ2-1 and V is TRBV12-3 or TRBV12-4; 8 nucleotides line up with TRBD2. CDR3 size: 14 residues. V was pared by 7 bases and J by 4 bases, with 6 bases of the junction left unmatched. CDR3 nucleotide sequence: TGTGCCAGCACCCGGACTAGCCAATACAATGAGCAGTTCTTC. Amino acids: CASTRTSQYNEQFF.

This clonotype appeared a few times. The chain uses TRBV9 and TRBJ2-1; 14 bases are shared with TRBD2. J was trimmed by 8 bases and V by 4 bases; bases with no gene match: 8. The CDR3 length is 16 residues. The germline gives CDR1 SGDLS, CDR2 YYNGEE. CDR3 loop: CASSPGTSGSGHEQFF. The CDR3, as DNA: TGTGCCAGCAGCCCCGGGACTAGCGGGAGTGGGCATGAGCAGTTCTTC. Complete variable domain (other parts from reference TRBV9 and TRBJ2-1): DSGVTQTPKHLITATGQRVTLRCSPRSGDLSVYWYQQSLDQGLQFLIQYYNGEERAKGNILERFSAQQFPDLHSELNLSSLELGDSALYFCASSPGTSGSGHEQFFGPGTRLTVL.

This clonotype was picked up many times. The chain recombines TRBV9 with TRBJ1-2; D is unresolved. Germline CDR1 is SGDLS and CDR2 is YYNGEE. V lost 3 bases, J lost 8 bases, and 11 bases lay in between. The CDR3 runs 12 residues. In nucleotides, the CDR3 is TGTGCCAGCAGCGCACCACGCTTAGGCTACACCTTC. It yields the protein CASSAPRLGYTF.

This clonotype was counted a few times. The rearrangement links TRBV12-3 or TRBV12-4 to TRBJ2-3; tentative D call: TRBD2 (7 bases). The length of the CDR3 is 15 residues. Trimming took off 5 bases at V and 4 bases at J, with 16 bases between the two ends. DNA of the CDR3: TGTGCCAGCAGTCCAGGCGGGGGCCTGGCAGATACGCAGTATTTT. Protein sequence: CASSPGGGLADTQYF.

This clonotype was seen only a few times. The chain recombines TRBV25-1 with TRBJ2-2, with TRBD2 matching 7 bases. The CDR3 is made up of 12 amino acids. J was trimmed by 6 bases and V by 7 bases; bases with no gene match: 2. The germline V gene has CDR1 MGHDK and CDR2 SYGVNS. The CDR3 coding sequence is TGTGCCAGCACGACTAGCTCCGGGGAGCTGTTTTTT. This codes for CASTTSSGELFF.

At least ten counts were recorded for this clonotype. V gene TRBV12-3 or TRBV12-4 combines with J gene TRBJ2-1, with 9 bases identical to TRBD2. V shed 6 bases and J 10 bases; nucleotides not matched to a gene: 7. There are 13 residues in the CDR3. CDR3 DNA: TGTGCCAGCAGCCGTAGCGGGGGCCCCGAGCAGTTCTTC. It translates to CASSRSGGPEQFF.

This clonotype was seen many times. The chain joins TRBV5-1 to TRBJ1-1; D is uncertain. Trimming pared 3 bases from V and 1 base from J, leaving 10 bases between. CDR1 SGHRS and CDR2 YFSETQ come from the germline V gene. This CDR3 is built from 14 residues. As DNA, the CDR3 is TGCGCCAGCAGCTCCCCCGCGGGGAACACTGAAGCTTTCTTT. Its protein is CASSSPAGNTEAFF.

The V and J genes are TRBV12-3 or TRBV12-4 and TRBJ2-7; perhaps D is TRBD1 or TRBD2 (7 bases each). V lost 4 bases and J 6 bases, leaving 13 bases between the germline ends. The CDR3 totals 13 residues. The CDR3: CASSSGGAREQYV. CDR3 DNA: TGTGCCAGCAGTTCAGGGGGGGCACGCGAGCAGTACGTC.

This clonotype has at least ten counts. This rearrangement joins TRBV12-3 or TRBV12-4 to TRBJ2-2; D is perhaps TRBD2 (7 bases). Trimming took 9 bases from V and 6 from J, leaving 17 bases between them. The CDR3 totals 14 residues. The DNA for the CDR3 is TGTGCCAGTCTCACCGGGGGGCAGCCCGGGGAGCTGTTTTTT. Its translation is CASLTGGQPGELFF.

The chain joins TRBV2 to TRBJ2-3; 13 bases align to TRBD2. V gave up 2 bases and J gave up 11 bases; unmatched junction bases: 7. The CDR3 consists of 15 residues. From germline, CDR1 is SNHLY and CDR2 FYNNEI. The chain's CDR3 is CASSEILAGGRMQYF. CDR3 nucleotides: TGTGCCAGCAGTGAAATACTAGCGGGGGGGCGTATGCAGTATTTT.

The rearrangement links TRBV12-3 or TRBV12-4 to TRBJ1-5; D unclear. Trimming took off 2 bases at V and 8 bases at J, with 7 bases between the two ends. This CDR3 has 12 amino acids. CDR3 in DNA: TGTGCCAGCAGTTTACCAGACAAGCCCCAGCATTTT. Translation gives CASSLPDKPQHF.

This chain uses TRBV28 with TRBJ1-1, with no clear D. CDR1 is MDHEN and CDR2 is SYDVKM in the germline V gene. V was shortened by 6 bases and J by 5 bases, with 10 bases between the two germline ends. The CDR3 runs to 12 residues. The CDR3 reads CASRILGTEAFF. In DNA, the CDR3 is TGTGCCAGCAGGATTCTGGGGACTGAAGCTTTCTTT.

The chain uses TRBV20-1 and TRBJ2-3; 10 bases agree with TRBD2. Germline loops: CDR1 DFQATT, CDR2 SNEGSKA (reference sequence). Trimming removed 5 bases from V and 0 bases from J; junction bases left unmatched: 2. The CDR3 totals 14 residues. For the CDR3, the DNA is TGCAGTGCTCTGACTAGCGGGAGCACAGATACGCAGTATTTT. Translating it yields CSALTSGSTDTQYF.

This clonotype turned up a few times. The chain couples TRBV7-6 to TRBJ2-6; 7 nucleotides agree with TRBD1. CDR3 length: 17 residues. Germline assignment: CDR1 SGHVS and CDR2 FNYEAQ. Trimming cost V 1 base and J 4 bases; bases outside gene matches: 7. CDR3 DNA: TGTGCCAGCAGCTTAGGGGGACAGCTCGTCGGGGCCAACGTCCTGACTTTC. Amino acids: CASSLGGQLVGANVLTF. The full variable domain, its missing parts supplied by reference TRBV7-6 and TRBJ2-6, is GAGVSQSPRYKVTKRGQDVALRCDPISGHVSLYWYRQALGQGPEFLTYFNYEAQQDKSGLPNDRFSAERPEGSISTLTIQRTEQRDSAMYRCASSLGGQLVGANVLTFGAGSRLTVL.

This rearrangement joins TRBV24-1 to TRBJ1-1; D may be TRBD1 (5 bases). V was cut by 3 bases and J by 12 bases, with 16 bases left in between. The CDR3 contains 13 residues. Germline CDR1 and CDR2: KGHDR and SFDVKD. CDR3 loop: CATSDPGRRGTFF. DNA for the CDR3: TGTGCCACCAGTGATCCCGGCCGGCGGGGGACTTTCTTT.